What follows are 20 T cell receptor beta chains derived from one specimen sequenced in a study of neurological immune-mediated disorders. TCRdb ran MiXCR on the 5' RACE reads and lists one entry per CDR3 protein. The sample records about 38,000 distinct CDR3 sequences, 4% to 5.5% being singletons. Sequenced sample: CD4+ T cells from blood. The receptors originated from a man aged 18 to 35 in good health.

This clonotype was counted many times. This chain joins TRBV20-1 and TRBJ1-1, with D unresolved. The CDR3 runs to 12 residues. Trimming stripped 5 bases from V and 8 bases from J, with 15 bases between. The germline gives CDR1 DFQATT, CDR2 SNEGSKA (reference sequence). In DNA, the CDR3 is TGCAGTGCTCACCCAGGAAGTCGAGAAGCTTTCTTT. It encodes CSAHPGSREAFF.

This clonotype has ten or more counts. This chain joins TRBV27 and TRBJ1-2; D perhaps matches TRBD1 (6 bases). This CDR3 has 15 amino acids. The germline gives CDR1 MNHEY, CDR2 SMNVEV (reference sequence). V shed 7 bases and J shed 8 bases, with 23 bases lying between them. The chain's CDR3 is CASTNMGGALGGYTF. DNA of the CDR3: TGTGCCAGCACCAATATGGGGGGGGCGCTGGGAGGCTACACCTTC.

This clonotype was observed many times. This sequence joins TRBV4-1 and TRBJ1-4, with 10 bases lining up with TRBD1. V gave up 4 bases and J gave up 8 bases; unmatched junction bases: 10. This CDR3 contains 16 residues. The germline V gene has CDR1 MGHRA and CDR2 YSYEKL. The CDR3 here is CASSLGQGLFEEKLFF. The DNA for the CDR3 is TGCGCCAGCAGCCTGGGACAGGGGCTCTTCGAGGAAAAACTGTTTTTT.

This clonotype was detected many times. The rearrangement links TRBV29-1 to TRBJ2-3, with 9 positions matching TRBD1. Germline V gene lookup returns CDR1 SQVTM and CDR2 ANQGSEA. V gave up 6 bases and J gave up 8 bases; unmatched junction bases: 9. CDR3 length: 13 residues. The chain's CDR3 is CSVPGQGAGTQYF. CDR3 sequence (DNA): TGCAGCGTGCCGGGACAGGGCGCCGGTACGCAGTATTTT.

This clonotype was recorded many times. This rearrangement joins TRBV3-1 to TRBJ1-2; D ambiguous. Germline V gives CDR1 LGHDT, CDR2 YNNKEL (reference sequence). V lost 3 bases, J lost 2 bases, and 4 bases lay in between. The CDR3 is 12 residues long. DNA for the CDR3: TGTGCCAGCAGCCAGACAAACTATGGCTACACCTTC. Protein product: CASSQTNYGYTF.

This clonotype was counted many times. The V gene is TRBV5-1, the J gene TRBJ2-3; D is possibly TRBD2 (6 bases). Germline V CDR1 and CDR2: SGHRS, YFSETQ. The CDR3 covers 13 residues. Trimming took off 4 bases at V and 4 bases at J, with 10 bases between the two ends. CDR3 protein: CASSPTRADTQYF. The DNA for the CDR3 is TGCGCCAGCAGCCCGACTAGAGCAGATACGCAGTATTTT.

This clonotype was counted many times. V gene TRBV15 combines with J gene TRBJ2-3; D is unclear. The germline V gene encodes CDR1 LNHNV and CDR2 YYDKDF (reference sequence). Trimming stripped 6 bases from V and 4 bases from J, with 11 bases between. CDR3 size: 13 residues. The CDR3 is CATRRSRSDTQYF. In DNA, the CDR3 is TGTGCCACCAGGCGCAGCAGGTCAGATACGCAGTATTTT.

The rearrangement uses TRBV20-1 and TRBJ1-5, with 8 bases that match TRBD1. The V segment lost 7 bases and the J segment 11 bases; nucleotides outside the gene matches: 13. The CDR3 loop spans 13 amino acids. Germline CDR1 and CDR2: DFQATT and SNEGSKA (reference sequence). CDR3 sequence (DNA): TGCAGTGTCAGGCAGGGGGCGGAGCAGACCCAGCATTTT. Translated: CSVRQGAEQTQHF.

At least ten counts were recorded for this clonotype. The V call is TRBV7-8, the J call TRBJ2-5, with D unclear. Germline-derived CDR1 and CDR2 are SGHVS and FQNEAQ. V lost 5 bases to trimming and J lost 2 bases, with 12 bases between them. The CDR3 runs to 14 residues. CDR3: CASSRAAGQETQYF. For the CDR3, the DNA is TGTGCCAGCAGCCGGGCGGCAGGTCAAGAGACCCAGTACTTC.

At least ten counts were recorded for this clonotype. The chain links TRBV5-1 to TRBJ2-7; possibly TRBD1 for D (7 bases). The CDR3 length is 15 residues. CDR1 SGHRS and CDR2 YFSETQ come from the germline V gene. The germline V and J ends were trimmed by 4 bases and 3 bases, with 17 bases remaining between them. CDR3 sequence (DNA): TGCGCCAGCAGCCCCCTCCAGGGGGGAGTCTACGAGCAGTACTTC. Translating it yields CASSPLQGGVYEQYF.

The sample holds many counts of this clonotype. The rearrangement joins TRBV11-2 to TRBJ1-1; D uncertain. Trimming stripped 3 bases from V and 4 bases from J, with 12 bases between. This CDR3 contains 14 residues. Germline CDR1 SGHAT, CDR2 FQNNGV. Here the CDR3 reads CASSLREMGTEAFF. Here the CDR3 DNA reads TGTGCCAGCAGCTTGCGTGAAATGGGCACTGAAGCTTTCTTT.

This clonotype was seen repeatedly, ten times or more. The chain couples TRBV5-1 to TRBJ2-3, with D possibly being TRBD1 (6 bases). Between the trimmed V and J ends, which lost 4 bases and 1 base, there was a span of 10 bases. Looked up from germline, CDR1 is SGHRS and CDR2 is YFSETQ. CDR3 length: 14 residues. CDR3 in amino acids: CASSDRQGTDTQYF. The DNA for the CDR3 is TGCGCCAGCAGCGATCGACAGGGCACAGATACGCAGTATTTT.

This clonotype was seen repeatedly, ten times or more. This chain joins TRBV29-1 and TRBJ1-2; D gene ambiguous. CDR1 and CDR2 from the germline V gene are SQVTM and ANQGSEA. CDR3 size: 11 residues. Deletions cut 6 bases from V and 1 base from J, with 6 bases between. CDR3 in amino acids: CSVQLNYGYTF. The CDR3 nucleotides are TGCAGCGTCCAGCTTAACTATGGCTACACCTTC.

This clonotype was recorded many times. The chain couples TRBV7-6 to TRBJ2-2; D is unresolved. Germline V gene sequence: CDR1 SGHVS, CDR2 FNYEAQ. CDR3 length: 14 residues. Trimming cost V 5 bases and J 1 base, with 8 bases left between them. The CDR3 DNA reads as TGTGCCAGCAGCCCCCAGCAGAACACCGGGGAGCTGTTTTTT. Encoded protein: CASSPQQNTGELFF. Combining the CDR3 with reference TRBV7-6 and TRBJ2-2 gives the whole variable domain GAGVSQSPRYKVTKRGQDVALRCDPISGHVSLYWYRQALGQGPEFLTYFNYEAQQDKSGLPNDRFSAERPEGSISTLTIQRTEQRDSAMYRCASSPQQNTGELFFGEGSRLTVL.

This clonotype was counted a few times. The chain combines TRBV5-1 with TRBJ2-7; 8 bases match TRBD1. CDR1 and CDR2 (germline): SGHRS, YFSETQ. J lost 6 bases, V lost 4 bases, and 12 bases had no gene match. The CDR3 is 15 amino acids. The CDR3 loop reads CASSRSVGTGTEQYF. CDR3 in DNA: TGCGCCAGCAGCAGGAGTGTCGGGACAGGAACCGAGCAGTACTTC.

This clonotype was counted many times. This chain joins TRBV7-9 and TRBJ2-7; D may be TRBD1 (6 bases). The CDR3 extends over 16 amino acids. Trimming took 5 bases from V and 0 from J, leaving 17 bases between them. The germline gives CDR1 SEHNR, CDR2 FQNEAQ (reference sequence). CDR3 sequence (DNA): TGTGCCAGCAGCGTCGCTCCGGGACACCTCTCCTACGAGCAGTACTTC. Residues: CASSVAPGHLSYEQYF.

The table lists this clonotype with many counts. The rearrangement links TRBV28 to TRBJ1-2; possibly TRBD1 for D (6 bases). V gave up 6 bases and J gave up 4 bases, with 24 bases separating them. The germline V gene encodes CDR1 MDHEN and CDR2 SYDVKM. The CDR3 runs 17 residues. The CDR3 DNA is TGTGCCAGCAGGGCCATTCGACAGGCAAGGACCACCTATGGCTACACCTTC. It codes for CASRAIRQARTTYGYTF.

The table lists this clonotype with many counts. This chain joins TRBV7-2 and TRBJ2-5; TRBD1 might be the D (5 bases). Germline assignment: CDR1 SGHTA and CDR2 FQGNSA. The CDR3 sequence is 15 residues long. Trimming took 2 bases from V and 4 from J, leaving 14 bases between them. The CDR3 loop is CASSLPQGTAETQYF. CDR3 coding DNA: TGTGCCAGCAGCTTACCGCAGGGTACCGCAGAGACCCAGTACTTC.

The table lists this clonotype with many counts. The gene calls are TRBV6-1 and TRBJ1-1; D remains unclear. The CDR3 totals 11 residues. Germline V gene lookup returns CDR1 MNHNS and CDR2 SASEGT. V was shortened by 10 bases and J by 1 base, with 7 bases between the two germline ends. The chain's CDR3 is CATRRNTEAFF. DNA of the CDR3: TGTGCCACGCGCCGGAACACTGAAGCTTTCTTT.

The sample holds many counts of this clonotype. The CDR3 DNA is TGTGCCAGCAGCGTAGAAACGGGGGGTGAGCAGTTCTTC. Protein product: CASSVETGGEQFF. The chain recombines TRBV9 with TRBJ2-1; 7 bases map to TRBD2. The CDR3 runs 13 residues. In germline, CDR1 is SGDLS, CDR2 YYNGEE. Trimming cost V 0 bases and J 9 bases; bases outside gene matches: 3.